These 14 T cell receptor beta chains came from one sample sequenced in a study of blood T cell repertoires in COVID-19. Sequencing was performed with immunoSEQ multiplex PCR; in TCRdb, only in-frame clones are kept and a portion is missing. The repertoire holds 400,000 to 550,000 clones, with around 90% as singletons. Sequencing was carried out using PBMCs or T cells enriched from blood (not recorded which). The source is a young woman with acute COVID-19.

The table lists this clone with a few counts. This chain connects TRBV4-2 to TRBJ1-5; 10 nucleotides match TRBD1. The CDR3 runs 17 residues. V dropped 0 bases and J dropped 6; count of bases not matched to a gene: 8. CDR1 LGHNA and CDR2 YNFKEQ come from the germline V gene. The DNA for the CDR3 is TGTGCCAGCAGCCAAGACTCCGGACAGGGGGTAGGTCAGCCCCAGCATTTT. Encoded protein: CASSQDSGQGVGQPQHF.

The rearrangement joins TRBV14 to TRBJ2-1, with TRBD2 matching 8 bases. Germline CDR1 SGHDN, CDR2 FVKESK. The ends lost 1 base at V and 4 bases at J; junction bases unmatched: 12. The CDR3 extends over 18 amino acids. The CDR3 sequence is CASSQAGSGTRTYNEQFF. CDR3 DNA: TGTGCCAGCAGCCAAGCGGGCTCCGGGACTAGGACTTACAATGAGCAGTTCTTC.

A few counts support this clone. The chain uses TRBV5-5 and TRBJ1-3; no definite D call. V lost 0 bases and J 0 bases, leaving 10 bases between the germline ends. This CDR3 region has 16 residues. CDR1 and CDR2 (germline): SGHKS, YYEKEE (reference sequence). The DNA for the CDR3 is TGTGCCAGCAGCTTGGCCACGGACTACTCTGGAAACACCATATATTTT. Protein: CASSLATDYSGNTIYF.

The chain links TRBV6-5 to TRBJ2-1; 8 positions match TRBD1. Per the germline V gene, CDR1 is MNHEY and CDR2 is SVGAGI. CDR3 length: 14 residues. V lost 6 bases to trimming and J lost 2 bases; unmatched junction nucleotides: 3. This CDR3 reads CASRTGATYNEQFF. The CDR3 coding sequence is TGTGCCAGCAGGACAGGGGCGACCTACAATGAGCAGTTCTTC.

The CDR3 nucleotides read TGTGCCAGCAGTCTCTCAGGGCTGGTCTATGGCTACACCTTC. Encoded protein: CASSLSGLVYGYTF. The chain is built from TRBV27 and TRBJ1-2; D might be TRBD1 (5 bases). V was pared by 5 bases and J by 4 bases, with 14 bases between. The CDR3 covers 14 residues. Germline V lookup: CDR1 MNHEY, CDR2 SMNVEV (reference sequence).

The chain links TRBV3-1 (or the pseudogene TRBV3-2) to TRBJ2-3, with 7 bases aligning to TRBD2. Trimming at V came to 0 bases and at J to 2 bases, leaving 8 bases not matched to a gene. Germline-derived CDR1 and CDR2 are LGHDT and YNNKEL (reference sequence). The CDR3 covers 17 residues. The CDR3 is CASSQERAAGITDTQYF. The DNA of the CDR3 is TGTGCCAGCAGCCAAGAGCGTGCAGCGGGGATCACAGATACGCAGTATTTT.

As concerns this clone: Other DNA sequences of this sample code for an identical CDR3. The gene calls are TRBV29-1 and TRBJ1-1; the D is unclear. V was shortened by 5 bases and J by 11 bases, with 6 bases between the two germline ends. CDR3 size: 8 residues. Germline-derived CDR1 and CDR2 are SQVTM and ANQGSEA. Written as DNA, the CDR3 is TGCAGCGTTCCCGGGGCTTTCTTT. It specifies CSVPGAFF.

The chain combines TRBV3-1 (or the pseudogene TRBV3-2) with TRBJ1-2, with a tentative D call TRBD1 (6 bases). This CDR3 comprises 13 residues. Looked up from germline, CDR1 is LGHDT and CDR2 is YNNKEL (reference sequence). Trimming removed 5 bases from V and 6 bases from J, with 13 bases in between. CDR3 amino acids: CASSYRVEDGYTF. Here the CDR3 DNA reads TGTGCCAGCAGCTACAGGGTGGAAGATGGCTACACCTTC.

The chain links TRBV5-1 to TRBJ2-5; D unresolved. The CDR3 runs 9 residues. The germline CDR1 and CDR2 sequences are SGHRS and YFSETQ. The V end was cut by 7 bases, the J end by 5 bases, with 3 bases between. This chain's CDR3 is CASRETQYF. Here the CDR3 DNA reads TGCGCCAGCCGTGAGACCCAGTACTTC.

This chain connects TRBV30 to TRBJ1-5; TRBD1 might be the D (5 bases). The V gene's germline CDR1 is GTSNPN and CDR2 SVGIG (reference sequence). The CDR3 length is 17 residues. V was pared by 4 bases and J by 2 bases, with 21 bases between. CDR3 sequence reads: CAWTIPRGGRGNQPQHF. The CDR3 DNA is TGTGCCTGGACTATCCCCCGGGGGGGTAGGGGCAATCAGCCCCAGCATTTT.

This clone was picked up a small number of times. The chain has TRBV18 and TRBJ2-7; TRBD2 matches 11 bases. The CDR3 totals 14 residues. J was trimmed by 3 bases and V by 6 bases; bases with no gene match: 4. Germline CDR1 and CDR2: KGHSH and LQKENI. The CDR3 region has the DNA TGTGCCAGCTCCTCTGGGACTAGCGGCTACGAGCAGTACTTC. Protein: CASSSGTSGYEQYF.

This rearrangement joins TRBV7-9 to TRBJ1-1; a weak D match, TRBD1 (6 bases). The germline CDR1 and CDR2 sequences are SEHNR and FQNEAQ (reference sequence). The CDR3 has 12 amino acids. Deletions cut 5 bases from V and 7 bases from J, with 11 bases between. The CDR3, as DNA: TGTGCCAGCAGCCAAGGACAGCATGAAGCTTTCTTT. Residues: CASSQGQHEAFF.

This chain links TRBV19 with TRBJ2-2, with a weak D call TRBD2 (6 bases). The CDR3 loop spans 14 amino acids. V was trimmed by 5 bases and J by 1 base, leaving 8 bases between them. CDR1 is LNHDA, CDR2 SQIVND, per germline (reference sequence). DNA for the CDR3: TGTGCCAGTAGTTCGGGGGAGAACACCGGGGAGCTGTTTTTT. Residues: CASSSGENTGELFF. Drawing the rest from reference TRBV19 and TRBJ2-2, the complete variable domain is DGGITQSPKYLFRKEGQNVTLSCEQNLNHDAMYWYRQDPGQGLRLIYYSQIVNDFQKGDIAEGYSVSREKKESFPLTVTSAQKNPTAFYLCASSSGENTGELFFGEGSRLTVL.

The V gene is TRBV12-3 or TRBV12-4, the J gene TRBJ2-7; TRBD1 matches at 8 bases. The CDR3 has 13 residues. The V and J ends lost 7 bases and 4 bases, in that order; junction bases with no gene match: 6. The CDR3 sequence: CASTLTGEYEQYF. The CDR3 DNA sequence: TGTGCCAGCACCCTGACAGGGGAGTACGAGCAGTACTTC.